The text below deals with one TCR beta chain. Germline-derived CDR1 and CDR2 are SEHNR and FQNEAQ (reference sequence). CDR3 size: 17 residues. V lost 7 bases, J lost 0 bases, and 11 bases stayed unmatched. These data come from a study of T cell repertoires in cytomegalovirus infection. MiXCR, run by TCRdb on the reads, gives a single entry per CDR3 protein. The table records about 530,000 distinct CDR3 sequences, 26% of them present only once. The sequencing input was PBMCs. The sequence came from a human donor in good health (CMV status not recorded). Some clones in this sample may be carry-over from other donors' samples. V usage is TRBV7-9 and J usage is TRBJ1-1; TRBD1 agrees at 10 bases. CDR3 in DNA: TGTGCCAGCATTCTGACAGGGGGCCCTACAATGAACACTGAAGCTTTCTTT. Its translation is CASILTGGPTMNTEAFF.